These 15 T cell receptor beta chains share one sample of origin, sequenced in a study of blood T cells in healthy people across ages. Combining a sample-barcoded 5' primer with a J-beta primer mix, a second PCR ran for roughly 6 to 12 cycles. TCRdb ran MiXCR on the 5' RACE reads and lists one entry per CDR3 protein. Among 700,000 to 800,000 distinct CDR3 sequences listed, about 42% were seen once. Sequenced sample: blood. The receptors shown here come from a woman aged 60 to 75 in good health.

This rearrangement joins TRBV12-3 or TRBV12-4 to TRBJ2-7; D not resolved. Trimming took 2 bases from V and 7 from J, leaving 21 bases between them. The CDR3 spans 16 residues. Here the CDR3 reads CASSLTVAGTFQEQYF. CDR3 in DNA: TGTGCCAGCAGTTTAACGGTGGCAGGTACATTTCAGGAGCAGTACTTC.

The rearrangement joins TRBV6-1 to TRBJ2-4; no definite D call. The CDR3 consists of 15 residues. The ends were cut back, 5 bases at V and 0 bases at J, with 11 bases in the middle. Germline V gene sequence: CDR1 MNHNS, CDR2 SASEGT. CDR3 protein: CASSTEPLAKNIQYF. CDR3 in DNA: TGTGCCAGCAGTACGGAGCCGCTAGCCAAAAACATTCAGTACTTC.

V and J are TRBV5-1 and TRBJ2-7; a possible D gene is TRBD1 (6 bases). V lost 0 bases and J 7 bases, leaving 17 bases between the germline ends. The CDR3 consists of 15 residues. Germline values: CDR1 SGHRS, CDR2 YFSETQ. CDR3 in amino acids: CASSLELGAYNEQYF. CDR3 sequence (DNA): TGCGCCAGCAGCTTGGAACTGGGGGCCTACAATGAGCAGTACTTC.

This clonotype was counted once. This CDR3 is CASSYGVSRTEAFF. The CDR3, as DNA: TGCGCCAGCAGCTATGGAGTCAGTCGGACTGAAGCTTTCTTT. The chain recombines TRBV4-1 with TRBJ1-1; D remains unclear. Trimming shortened V by 5 bases and J by 5 bases, and 15 bases separated the two germline ends. CDR1 is MGHRA and CDR2 is YSYEKL in the germline V gene. The CDR3 has 14 amino acids.

This clonotype was picked up a small number of times. The chain is built from TRBV12-3 or TRBV12-4 and TRBJ2-3, with 7 bases aligning to TRBD1. The CDR3 has 15 amino acids. J gave up 0 bases and V 6 bases, and 6 bases lay outside the gene matches. CDR3 in DNA: TGTGCCAGCAGCCTCGGACAGGTTAGCACAGATACGCAGTATTTT. It codes for CASSLGQVSTDTQYF.

The chain employs TRBV28 and TRBJ2-4; unclear D gene. Germline CDR1 MDHEN, CDR2 SYDVKM. Between the trimmed V and J ends, which lost 5 bases and 0 bases, there was a span of 11 bases. The CDR3 is 15 amino acids. This CDR3 is CASSPQTLAKNIQYF. DNA for the CDR3: TGTGCCAGCAGTCCCCAGACGCTAGCCAAAAACATTCAGTACTTC.

As to this clonotype: A read error may produce the germline difference seen at one junction end. The chain couples TRBV5-4 to TRBJ2-3; tentatively, D is TRBD1 or TRBD2 (5 bases each). CDR1 SGHNT and CDR2 YYREEE come from the germline V gene (reference sequence). The CDR3 totals 17 residues. CDR3 sequence (DNA): TGTGCCAGCAGCTGGCTGGGACGGGGCGATAGCACAGATACGCTGTATTTT. Protein: CASSWLGRGDSTDTLYF.

V and J are TRBV20-1 and TRBJ1-5; D is uncertain. Germline CDR1 reads DFQATT; CDR2 reads SNEGSKA (reference sequence). The CDR3 runs 12 residues. The V end lost 8 bases, the J end lost 2 bases, and 10 bases lay between the germline ends. The CDR3: CSTETRNQPQHF. The CDR3 DNA reads TGCAGTACAGAGACTCGCAATCAGCCCCAGCATTTT.

The gene calls are TRBV5-3 and TRBJ2-7; a possible D gene is TRBD2 (5 bases). TRBV5-3 is known as an ORF, though its function is uncertain. The CDR3 sequence is 14 residues long. The V gene lost 7 bases and the J gene lost 5 bases, with 19 bases spanning the gap. This CDR3 reads CARGWTLSSHEQYF. The CDR3 bases are TGTGCCAGAGGGTGGACTTTATCATCCCACGAGCAGTACTTC.

On this clonotype: The junction shows a germline mismatch at one end, possibly a read error. The gene calls are TRBV5-1 and TRBJ2-6; 8 bases are shared with TRBD1. Germline CDR1 and CDR2: SGHRS and YFSETQ. CDR3 length: 19 residues. Here the CDR3 reads CASSFGTGPLGSGADVLTF. The CDR3 DNA is TGCGCCAGCAGCTTCGGGACAGGCCCGCTAGGTTCTGGGGCCGACGTCCTGACTTTC.

This clonotype was seen a single time. This chain links TRBV20-1 with TRBJ2-1, with D perhaps matching TRBD2 (5 bases). This CDR3 is built from 16 residues. Looked up from germline, CDR1 is DFQATT and CDR2 is SNEGSKA (reference sequence). V shed 3 bases and J shed 7 bases, with 22 bases lying between them. The CDR3 loop reads CSARARALVTMNEQFF. The CDR3 coding sequence is TGCAGTGCTAGGGCTAGAGCACTGGTGACTATGAATGAGCAGTTCTTC.

This CDR3 is CASSPPADYNEQFF. CDR3 nucleotides: TGTGCCAGCTCACCACCGGCGGACTACAATGAGCAGTTCTTC. The chain recombines TRBV18 with TRBJ2-1, with D hard to call. Trimming took off 0 bases at V and 3 bases at J, with 6 bases between the two ends. The CDR3 has 14 residues. Germline V gives CDR1 KGHSH, CDR2 LQKENI.

This chain uses TRBV24-1 with TRBJ2-3, with D hard to call. This CDR3 has 15 amino acids. CDR1 and CDR2 from the germline V gene are KGHDR and SFDVKD. V was trimmed by 7 bases and J by 6 bases, leaving 19 bases between them. Here the CDR3 DNA reads TGTGCCACCAGCAGAACTGGAGACCTTGGTGATACGCAGTATTTT. Amino acid sequence: CATSRTGDLGDTQYF.

The table lists this clonotype with a few counts. V is TRBV20-1 and J is TRBJ2-5; D might be TRBD2 (5 bases). Trimming removed 2 bases from V and 1 base from J, with 8 bases in between. Looked up from germline, CDR1 is DFQATT and CDR2 is SNEGSKA (reference sequence). CDR3 length: 13 amino acids. This CDR3 is CSARRGLQETQYF. CDR3 nucleotide sequence: TGCAGTGCTAGACGAGGGCTCCAAGAGACCCAGTACTTC.

Comments on this clonotype: One junction end disagrees with the germline gene, perhaps due to a read error. This chain connects TRBV3-1 to TRBJ2-1; D is perhaps TRBD2 (5 bases). The CDR3 extends over 15 amino acids. Germline values: CDR1 LGHDT, CDR2 YNNKEL (reference sequence). The CDR3 nucleotides are TGTGCCAGCAGCCAAGGAGGGAGCTCCTACAAGGAGCAGTTCTTC. It specifies CASSQGGSSYKEQFF.